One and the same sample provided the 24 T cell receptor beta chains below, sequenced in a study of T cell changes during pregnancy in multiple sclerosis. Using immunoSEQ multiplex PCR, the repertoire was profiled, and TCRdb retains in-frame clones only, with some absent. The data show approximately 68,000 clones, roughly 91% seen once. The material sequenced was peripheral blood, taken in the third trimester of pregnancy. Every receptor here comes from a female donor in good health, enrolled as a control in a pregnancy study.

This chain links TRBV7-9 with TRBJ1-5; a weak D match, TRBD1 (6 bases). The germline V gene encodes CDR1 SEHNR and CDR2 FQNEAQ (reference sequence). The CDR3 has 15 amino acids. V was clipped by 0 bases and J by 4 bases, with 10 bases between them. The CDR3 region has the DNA TGTGCCAGCAGCTTAGCAGGGGGTCCTAATCAGCCCCAGCATTTT. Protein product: CASSLAGGPNQPQHF.

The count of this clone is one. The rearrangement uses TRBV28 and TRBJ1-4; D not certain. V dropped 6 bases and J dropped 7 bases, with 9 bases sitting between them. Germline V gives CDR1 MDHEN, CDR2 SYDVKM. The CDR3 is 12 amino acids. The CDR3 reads CASSTPIEKLFF. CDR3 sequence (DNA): TGTGCCAGCAGCACACCGATTGAAAAACTGTTTTTT.

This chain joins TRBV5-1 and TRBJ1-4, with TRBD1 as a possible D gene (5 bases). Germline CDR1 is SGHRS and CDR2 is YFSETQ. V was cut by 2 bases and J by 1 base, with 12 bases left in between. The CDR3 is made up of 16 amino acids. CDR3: CASSFVFRETNEKLFF. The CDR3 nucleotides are TGCGCCAGCAGCTTTGTTTTCAGGGAAACTAATGAAAAACTGTTTTTT.

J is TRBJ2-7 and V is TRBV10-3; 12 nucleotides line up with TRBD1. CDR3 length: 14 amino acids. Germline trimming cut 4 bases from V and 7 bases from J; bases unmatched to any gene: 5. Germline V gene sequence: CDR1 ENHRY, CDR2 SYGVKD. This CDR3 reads CAISVGTGGQEQYF. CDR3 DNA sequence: TGTGCCATCAGTGTTGGGACAGGGGGCCAAGAGCAGTACTTC.

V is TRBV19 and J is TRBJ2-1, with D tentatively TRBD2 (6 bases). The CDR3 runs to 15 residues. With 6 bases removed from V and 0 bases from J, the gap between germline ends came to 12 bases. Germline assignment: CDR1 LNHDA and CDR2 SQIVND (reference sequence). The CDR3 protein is CASRWGGSSYNEQFF. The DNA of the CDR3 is TGTGCCAGTAGATGGGGAGGAAGCTCCTACAATGAGCAGTTCTTC.

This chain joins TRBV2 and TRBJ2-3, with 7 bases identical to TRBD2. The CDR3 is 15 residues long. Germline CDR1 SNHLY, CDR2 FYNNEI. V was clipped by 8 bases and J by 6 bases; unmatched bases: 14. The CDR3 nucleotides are TGTGCCAGCCAAGCCTCGGGCCAAGCGGGGGATACGCAGTATTTT. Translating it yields CASQASGQAGDTQYF.

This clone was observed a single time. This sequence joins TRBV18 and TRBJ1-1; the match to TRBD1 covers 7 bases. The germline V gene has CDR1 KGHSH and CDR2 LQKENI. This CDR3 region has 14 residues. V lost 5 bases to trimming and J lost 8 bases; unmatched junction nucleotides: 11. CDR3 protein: CASSFKDRLGEAFF. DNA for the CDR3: TGTGCCAGCTCATTTAAGGACAGGTTAGGGGAAGCTTTCTTT.

As DNA, the CDR3 is TGTGCCAGCACCCGCAGGACAGGGGGCTACGAGCAGTACTTC. Translating gives CASTRRTGGYEQYF. This chain uses TRBV27 with TRBJ2-7; 10 nucleotides line up with TRBD1. V was pared by 7 bases and J by 3 bases, with 6 bases of the junction left unmatched. CDR3 length: 14 amino acids. Germline-derived CDR1 and CDR2 are MNHEY and SMNVEV (reference sequence).

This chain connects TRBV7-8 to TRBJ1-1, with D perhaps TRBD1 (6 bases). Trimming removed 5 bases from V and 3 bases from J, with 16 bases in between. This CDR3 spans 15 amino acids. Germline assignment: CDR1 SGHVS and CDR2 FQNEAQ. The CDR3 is CASSPRGGAYTEAFF. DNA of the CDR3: TGTGCCAGCAGCCCGAGGGGGGGCGCGTACACTGAAGCTTTCTTT.

The CDR3 region is CASSFSVGTGLARETEAFF. CDR3 DNA sequence: TGTGCCAGCAGCTTTAGCGTCGGGACAGGGTTGGCGCGGGAAACTGAAGCTTTCTTT. J is TRBJ1-1 and V is TRBV9; 9 positions agree with TRBD1. Germline loops: CDR1 SGDLS, CDR2 YYNGEE. This CDR3 contains 19 residues. V lost 4 bases, J lost 5 bases, and 21 bases stayed unmatched.

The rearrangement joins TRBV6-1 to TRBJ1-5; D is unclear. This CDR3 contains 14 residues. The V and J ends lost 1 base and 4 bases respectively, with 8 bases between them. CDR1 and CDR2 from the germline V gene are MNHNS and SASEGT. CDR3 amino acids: CASSEGAGNQPQHF. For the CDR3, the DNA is TGTGCCAGCAGTGAAGGTGCGGGGAATCAGCCCCAGCATTTT.

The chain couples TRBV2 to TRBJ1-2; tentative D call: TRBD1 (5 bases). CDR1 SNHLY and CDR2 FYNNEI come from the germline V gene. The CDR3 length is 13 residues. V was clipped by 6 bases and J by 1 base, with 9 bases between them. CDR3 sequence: CASSSRVNYGYTF. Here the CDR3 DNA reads TGTGCCAGCAGCAGCAGGGTTAACTATGGCTACACCTTC.

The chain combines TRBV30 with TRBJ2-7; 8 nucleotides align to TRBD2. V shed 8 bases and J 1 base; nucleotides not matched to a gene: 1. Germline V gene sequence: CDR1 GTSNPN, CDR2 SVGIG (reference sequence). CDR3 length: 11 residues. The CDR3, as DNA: TGTGCCGGCGGGGGGTCCTACGAGCAGTACTTC. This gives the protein CAGGGSYEQYF. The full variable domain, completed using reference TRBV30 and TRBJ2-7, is SQTIHQWPATLVQPVGSPLSLECTVEGTSNPNLYWYRQAAGRGLQLLFYSVGIGQISSEVPQNLSASRPQDRQFILSSKKLLLSDSGFYLCAGGGSYEQYFGPGTRLTVT.

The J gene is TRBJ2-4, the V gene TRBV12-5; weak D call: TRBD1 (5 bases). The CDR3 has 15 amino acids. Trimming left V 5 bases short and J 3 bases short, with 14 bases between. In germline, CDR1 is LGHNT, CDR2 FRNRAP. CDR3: CASGRIQGGKNIQYF. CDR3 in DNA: TGTGCTAGTGGTCGGATTCAGGGTGGCAAAAACATTCAGTACTTC.

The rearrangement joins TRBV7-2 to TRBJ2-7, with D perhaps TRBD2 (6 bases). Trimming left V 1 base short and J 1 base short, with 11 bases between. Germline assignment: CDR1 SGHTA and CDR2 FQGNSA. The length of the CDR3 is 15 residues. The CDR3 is CASSLDSGHSYEQYF. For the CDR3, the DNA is TGTGCCAGCAGCTTAGATAGCGGCCATTCCTACGAGCAGTACTTC.

Here the CDR3 DNA reads TGTGCCAGCAGTGTGACAGGGTTTGCCAACTATGGCTACACCTTC. It translates to CASSVTGFANYGYTF. V gene TRBV2 combines with J gene TRBJ1-2; TRBD1 matches at 7 bases. The CDR3 covers 15 residues. Per germline, CDR1 SNHLY and CDR2 FYNNEI. The trim removed 4 bases at V and 2 bases at J, leaving 7 bases unmatched.

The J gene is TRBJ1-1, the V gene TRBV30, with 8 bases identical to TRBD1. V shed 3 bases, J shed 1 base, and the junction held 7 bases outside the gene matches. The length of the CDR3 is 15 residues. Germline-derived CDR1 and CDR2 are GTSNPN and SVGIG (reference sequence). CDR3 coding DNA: TGTGCCTGGAGACGGGACAGGTTCTCGAACACTGAAGCTTTCTTT. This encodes CAWRRDRFSNTEAFF.

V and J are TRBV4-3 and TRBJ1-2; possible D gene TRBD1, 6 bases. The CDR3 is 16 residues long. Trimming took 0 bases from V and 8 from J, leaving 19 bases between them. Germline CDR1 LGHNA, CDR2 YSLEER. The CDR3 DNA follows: TGCGCCAGCAGCCAAGAACCCGCCAGGGGAGATCGGGGCTACACCTTC. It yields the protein CASSQEPARGDRGYTF.

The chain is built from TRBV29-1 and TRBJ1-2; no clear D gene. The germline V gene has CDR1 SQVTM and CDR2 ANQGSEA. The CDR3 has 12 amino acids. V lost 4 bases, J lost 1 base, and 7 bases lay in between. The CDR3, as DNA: TGCAGCGTTGGAGGGAGTAACTATGGCTACACCTTC. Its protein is CSVGGSNYGYTF. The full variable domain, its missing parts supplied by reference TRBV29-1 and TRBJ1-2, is SAVISQKPSRDICQRGTSLTIQCQVDSQVTMMFWYRQQPGQSLTLIATANQGSEATYESGFVIDKFPISRPNLTFSTLTVSNMSPEDSSIYLCSVGGSNYGYTFGSGTRLTVV.

The CDR3 loop reads CASSPRRQNNEKLFF. As DNA, the CDR3 is TGTGCCAGCAGCCCGAGAAGACAGAATAATGAAAAACTGTTTTTT. V usage is TRBV7-9 and J usage is TRBJ1-4, with TRBD1 as a possible D gene (5 bases). Trimming left V 5 bases short and J 4 bases short, with 14 bases between. The CDR3 consists of 15 residues. Germline lookup yields CDR1 SEHNR and CDR2 FQNEAQ (reference sequence).

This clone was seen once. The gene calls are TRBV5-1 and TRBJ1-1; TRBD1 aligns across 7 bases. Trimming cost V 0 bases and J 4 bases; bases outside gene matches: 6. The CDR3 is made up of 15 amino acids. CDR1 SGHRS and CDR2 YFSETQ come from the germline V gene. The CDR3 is CASSLGYRGRTEAFF. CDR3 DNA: TGCGCCAGCAGCTTGGGATACAGGGGACGCACTGAAGCTTTCTTT. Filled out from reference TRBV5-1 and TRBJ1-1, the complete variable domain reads KAGVTQTPRYLIKTRGQQVTLSCSPISGHRSVSWYQQTPGQGLQFLFEYFSETQRNKGNFPGRFSGRQFSNSRSEMNVSTLELGDSALYLCASSLGYRGRTEAFFGQGTRLTVV.

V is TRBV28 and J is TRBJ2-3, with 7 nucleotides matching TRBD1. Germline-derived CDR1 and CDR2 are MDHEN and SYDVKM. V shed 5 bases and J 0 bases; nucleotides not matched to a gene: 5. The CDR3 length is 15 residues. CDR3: CASSPRDSSTDTQYF. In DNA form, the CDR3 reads TGTGCCAGCAGTCCCCGGGACAGTAGCACAGATACGCAGTATTTT.

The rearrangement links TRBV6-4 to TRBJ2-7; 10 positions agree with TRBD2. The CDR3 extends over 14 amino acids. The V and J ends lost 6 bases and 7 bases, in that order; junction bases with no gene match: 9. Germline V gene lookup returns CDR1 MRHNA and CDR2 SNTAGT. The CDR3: CASSPGLAEREQYF. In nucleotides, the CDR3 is TGTGCCAGCAGCCCTGGACTAGCGGAGAGGGAGCAGTACTTC.

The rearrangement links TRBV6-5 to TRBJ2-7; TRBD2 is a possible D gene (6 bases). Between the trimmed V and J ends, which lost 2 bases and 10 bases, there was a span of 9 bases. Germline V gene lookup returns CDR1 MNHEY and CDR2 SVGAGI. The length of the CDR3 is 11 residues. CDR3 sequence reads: CASSYAGLQYF. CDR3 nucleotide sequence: TGTGCCAGCAGTTACGCGGGGCTCCAGTACTTC.